The 18 T cell receptor beta chains in this list originate from one sample, sequenced in a study of PD-1 blockade in classical Hodgkin lymphoma. Specified time point: cycle 4 day 1 (C4D1), after less than 7 weeks of nivolumab. Relapse was seen in all patients after autologous stem cell transplantation, and brentuximab vedotin exposure was variable. TCRdb's table, derived via immunoSEQ multiplex PCR, lists solely in-frame clones and lacks some. The table has roughly 86,000 clones, about 83% seen once. The source was peripheral blood mononuclear cells (PBMCs), collected before the fourth cycle of nivolumab. The receptors derive from a human donor with classical Hodgkin lymphoma.

The chain combines TRBV7-8 with TRBJ1-1; the D is unclear. Germline V gene data show CDR1 as SGHVS and CDR2 as FQNEAQ. Trimming left V 3 bases short and J 3 bases short, with 8 bases between. This CDR3 region has 13 residues. The CDR3 coding sequence is TGTGCCAGCAGCTTGGCGCCAGACACTGAAGCTTTCTTT. This gives the protein CASSLAPDTEAFF.

The chain carries TRBV19 and TRBJ2-7; D unresolved. Trimming stripped 3 bases from V and 3 bases from J, with 15 bases between. CDR3 length equals 15 residues. Germline V gives CDR1 LNHDA, CDR2 SQIVND (reference sequence). The CDR3 nucleotides are TGTGCCAGTAGTATGGTGCCAGACGCCCTCTACGAGCAGTACTTC. Its translation is CASSMVPDALYEQYF.

The chain couples TRBV5-1 to TRBJ2-7, with 7 bases lining up with TRBD1. Trimming cost V 4 bases and J 6 bases; bases outside gene matches: 13. The CDR3 sequence is 15 residues long. CDR1 SGHRS and CDR2 YFSETQ come from the germline V gene. The CDR3 loop reads CASSKSPDRRAEQYF. The CDR3 DNA reads as TGCGCCAGCAGCAAAAGCCCGGACAGGAGAGCCGAGCAGTACTTC. Full variable domain (missing parts from reference TRBV5-1 and TRBJ2-7): KAGVTQTPRYLIKTRGQQVTLSCSPISGHRSVSWYQQTPGQGLQFLFEYFSETQRNKGNFPGRFSGRQFSNSRSEMNVSTLELGDSALYLCASSKSPDRRAEQYFGPGTRLTVT.

CDR3 bases: TGTGCCAGCAGTCCCACCAGCGGGAGGGCCCTCGATACGCAGTATTTT. It specifies CASSPTSGRALDTQYF. V is TRBV28 and J is TRBJ2-3, with 10 bases that match TRBD2. The CDR3 runs to 16 residues. V was clipped by 5 bases and J by 6 bases; unmatched bases: 11. The germline gives CDR1 MDHEN, CDR2 SYDVKM.

V usage is TRBV7-2 and J usage is TRBJ2-7; TRBD2 might be the D (6 bases). Deletions cut 1 base from V and 3 bases from J, with 16 bases between. The CDR3 loop spans 16 amino acids. Germline values: CDR1 SGHTA, CDR2 FQGNSA. The CDR3 coding sequence is TGTGCCAGCAGCTTAGGTGGGGCGGGGCGGGACTACGAGCAGTACTTC. Its translation is CASSLGGAGRDYEQYF.

This rearrangement joins TRBV5-4 to TRBJ2-4, with TRBD2 as a possible D gene (6 bases). The V end was cut by 1 base, the J end by 0 bases, with 11 bases between. Germline CDR1 and CDR2: SGHNT and YYREEE (reference sequence). The CDR3 runs 16 residues. This CDR3 is CASSLKAGLAKNIQYF. CDR3 in DNA: TGTGCCAGCAGCTTGAAAGCGGGTCTAGCCAAAAACATTCAGTACTTC. Full variable domain (rest looked up from reference TRBV5-4 and TRBJ2-4): ETGVTQSPTHLIKTRGQQVTLRCSSQSGHNTVSWYQQALGQGPQFIFQYYREEENGRGNFPPRFSGLQFPNYSSELNVNALELDDSALYLCASSLKAGLAKNIQYFGAGTRLSVL.

This clone has a count of ten or more. This rearrangement joins TRBV14 to TRBJ1-1; D remains unclear. CDR1 SGHDN and CDR2 FVKESK come from the germline V gene. There are 15 residues in the CDR3. Between the trimmed V and J ends, which lost 4 bases and 1 base, there was a span of 13 bases. DNA of the CDR3: TGTGCCAGCAGCCTCGCCGGCGCTGCGAACACTGAAGCTTTCTTT. Translating it yields CASSLAGAANTEAFF.

The chain links TRBV2 to TRBJ1-2; 8 nucleotides match TRBD1. Germline CDR1 SNHLY, CDR2 FYNNEI. The V segment lost 4 bases and the J segment 0 bases; nucleotides outside the gene matches: 1. CDR3 size: 14 residues. The CDR3 region is CASSAQGANYGYTF. The CDR3 nucleotides are TGTGCCAGCAGTGCACAGGGGGCTAACTATGGCTACACCTTC.

The rearrangement links TRBV7-9 to TRBJ2-7, with TRBD1 as a possible D gene (6 bases). Germline V gene data show CDR1 as SEHNR and CDR2 as FQNEAQ (reference sequence). Trimming shortened V by 3 bases and J by 3 bases, and 12 bases separated the two germline ends. The CDR3 contains 14 residues. Here the CDR3 reads CASSLTGGHYEQYF. In DNA form, the CDR3 reads TGTGCCAGCAGCTTGACAGGAGGCCACTACGAGCAGTACTTC.

In its sample, this clone was seen many times. The chain recombines TRBV27 with TRBJ2-7; TRBD2 matches 13 bases. The J segment lost 4 bases and the V segment lost 6 bases, leaving 9 bases of the junction unmatched. The CDR3 covers 16 residues. Germline V gene sequence: CDR1 MNHEY, CDR2 SMNVEV (reference sequence). Here the CDR3 DNA reads TGTGCCAGCAGCCCTCGACTAGCGGGAGGTGGGTACGAGCAGTACTTC. It specifies CASSPRLAGGGYEQYF.

The V call is TRBV10-1, the J call TRBJ2-2; D is unclear. There are 15 residues in the CDR3. The germline V and J ends were trimmed by 0 bases and 6 bases, with 11 bases remaining between them. CDR1 WNHNN and CDR2 SYGVQD come from the germline V gene (reference sequence). DNA of the CDR3: TGCGCCAGCAGTGAGTCGGGAAGGCTTTCCGGGGAGCTGTTTTTT. Its translation: CASSESGRLSGELFF.

This chain links TRBV5-1 with TRBJ2-3, with 9 bases identical to TRBD2. The CDR3 covers 17 residues. Per the germline V gene, CDR1 is SGHRS and CDR2 is YFSETQ. V was pared by 4 bases and J by 2 bases, with 11 bases of the junction left unmatched. The CDR3 DNA is TGCGCCAGCAGCCCCCCCCACCTAGCGGGACCCACAGATACGCAGTATTTT. This translates into CASSPPHLAGPTDTQYF.

The chain combines TRBV29-1 with TRBJ2-3; 11 bases align to TRBD2. Trimming at V came to 4 bases and at J to 2 bases, leaving 5 bases not matched to a gene. The CDR3 has 15 residues. Germline V gene sequence: CDR1 SQVTM, CDR2 ANQGSEA. Here the CDR3 reads CSVVPSGRPTDTQYF. The CDR3 DNA reads as TGCAGCGTTGTTCCTAGCGGGAGGCCCACAGATACGCAGTATTTT.

This CDR3 reads CASSSAGQYYEQYF. In DNA form, the CDR3 reads TGTGCCAGCAGTTCCGCGGGGCAGTACTACGAGCAGTACTTC. The chain couples TRBV6-6 to TRBJ2-7, with D possibly matching TRBD2 (6 bases). CDR1 and CDR2 from the germline V gene are MNHNY and SVGAGI (reference sequence). The V end lost 4 bases, the J end lost 3 bases, and 13 bases lay between the germline ends. The CDR3 length is 14 residues.

This clone was counted between two and nine times. This sequence joins TRBV2 and TRBJ2-1; 8 bases map to TRBD1. With 6 bases clipped from V and 7 bases from J, the junction kept 14 bases outside the gene matches. The germline V gene has CDR1 SNHLY and CDR2 FYNNEI. CDR3 length equals 16 residues. For the CDR3, the DNA is TGTGCCAGCAGCCTCCTCAACCCACAGGGGGGAAATGAGCAGTTCTTC. Encoded protein: CASSLLNPQGGNEQFF. The entire variable domain, with the rest obtained from reference TRBV2 and TRBJ2-1, is as follows: EPEVTQTPSHQVTQMGQEVILRCVPISNHLYFYWYRQILGQKVEFLVSFYNNEISEKSEIFDDQFSVERPDGSNFTLKIRSTKLEDSAMYFCASSLLNPQGGNEQFFGPGTRLTVL.

The gene calls are TRBV9 and TRBJ1-1; no firm D call. V was trimmed by 3 bases and J by 2 bases, leaving 11 bases between them. Germline CDR1 reads SGDLS; CDR2 reads YYNGEE. This CDR3 has 14 amino acids. CDR3 sequence: CASSATQFNTEAFF. Here the CDR3 DNA reads TGTGCCAGCAGCGCAACACAGTTCAACACTGAAGCTTTCTTT.

This chain uses TRBV5-4 with TRBJ2-1, with 10 nucleotides matching TRBD2. The V gene end was trimmed by 3 bases and the J gene end by 7 bases; junction bases not matched to a gene: 10. The germline V gene encodes CDR1 SGHNT and CDR2 YYREEE (reference sequence). The CDR3 is made up of 16 amino acids. CDR3 residues: CASSSPRAGGGNEQFF. CDR3 nucleotide sequence: TGTGCCAGCAGCTCCCCGAGAGCGGGAGGGGGGAATGAGCAGTTCTTC.

V gene TRBV5-1 combines with J gene TRBJ1-4; TRBD1 matches 9 bases. This CDR3 is 16 amino acids long. Germline trimming cut 2 bases from V and 7 bases from J; bases unmatched to any gene: 9. CDR1 is SGHRS, CDR2 YFSETQ, per germline. The CDR3 DNA reads as TGCGCCAGCAGCTTCACAGGGGGCTCGGTTGCTGAAAAACTGTTTTTT. Amino acids: CASSFTGGSVAEKLFF.